The 16 T cell receptor beta chains in this list originate from one sample, sequenced in a study of T cells in women clearing cervical HPV infection. The data were produced by immunoSEQ multiplex PCR, yet TCRdb's version contains in-frame clones alone and is incomplete. In total, the table holds some 30,000 clones. The sequencing sample was made of blood buffy coat. The receptors were sampled from a woman aged 18 to 75 with a cervical HPV16 infection that either progressed to CIN3+ or cleared (not recorded which).

With regard to this clone: The read finishes 3 residues shy of the CDR3 end, and the germline J gene is used to complete it. The chain carries TRBV10-2 and TRBJ1-6, with D tentatively TRBD1 (6 bases). CDR1 is WSHSY, CDR2 SAAADI, per germline. V was clipped by 6 bases and J by 7 bases, with 16 bases between them. The CDR3 is 15 residues long. CDR3 bases read: TGCGCCAGCAGGGGGGCCCGGACAGCCAATTCACCC. Protein: CASRGARTANSP. The complete CDR3 protein is CASRGARTANSPLHF.

To note about this clone: The read ends 3 residues shy of where the CDR3 ends; the end is completed using the germline J gene. The V call is TRBV20-1, the J call TRBJ1-2; D is undetermined. Germline CDR1 is DFQATT and CDR2 is SNEGSKA (reference sequence). The CDR3 totals 14 residues. Deletions cut 0 bases from V and 4 bases from J, with 12 bases between. Partial CDR3 DNA: TGCAGTGCTAGAGATCAGGCAGGTGGCTATGGC. Protein: CSARDQAGGYG. The whole CDR3 region reads CSARDQAGGYGYTF.

Points on this clone: The CDR3 goes on 3 residues after the read ends, and that part is filled in from the germline J gene. This rearrangement joins TRBV20-1 to TRBJ1-5; D remains unclear. CDR1 and CDR2 from the germline V gene are DFQATT and SNEGSKA (reference sequence). CDR3 length: 13 residues. With 6 bases removed from V and 3 bases from J, the gap between germline ends came to 12 bases. CDR3 loop: CSAVRGPNQPQHF. The CDR3 DNA, read in part, is TGCAGTGCAGTCCGGGGTCCCAATCAGCCC.

Comments on this clone: The CDR3 is cut off 3 residues early in the read; its end comes from the germline J gene. J is TRBJ2-1 and V is TRBV5-1; 8 bases map to TRBD2. The CDR3 length is 14 residues. CDR1 is SGHRS and CDR2 is YFSETQ in the germline V gene. V shed 1 base and J 9 bases; nucleotides not matched to a gene: 6. The CDR3 reads CASSLRSGSVEQFF. The part of the CDR3 DNA that was read is TGCGCCAGCAGCTTGCGGAGCGGGAGCGTTGAG.

As for this clone: The CDR3 goes on 3 residues after the read ends, and that part is filled in from the germline J gene. The V call is TRBV19, the J call TRBJ1-1, with unresolved D. The CDR3 extends over 15 amino acids. Germline-derived CDR1 and CDR2 are LNHDA and SQIVND (reference sequence). The CDR3 is CASSMASGRSNEAFF. The DNA read from the CDR3 is TGTGCCAGTAGTATGGCTAGCGGGAGGTCCAATGAG.

With respect to this clone: The DNA ends 3 residues before the CDR3 does, and the rest of the CDR3 is filled in from the germline J gene. This rearrangement joins TRBV19 to TRBJ2-1; possibly TRBD2 for D (5 bases). This CDR3 is 14 amino acids long. Trimming left V 6 bases short and J 2 bases short, with 11 bases between. Germline loops: CDR1 LNHDA, CDR2 SQIVND (reference sequence). CDR3 DNA, as far as it was read: TGTGCCAGTAGCCCTAGCCAGCCCTACAATGAG. Translating gives CASSPSQPYNE. The complete CDR3 reads CASSPSQPYNEQFF.

A note on this clone: At one end, the junction sequence differs from germline, possibly due to a read error. The read ends 3 residues before the CDR3 terminus; that terminus is restored from the germline J gene. The rearrangement joins TRBV30 to TRBJ1-2; D gene unclear. The CDR3 is 13 amino acids. Germline loops: CDR1 GTSNPN, CDR2 SVGIG (reference sequence). The CDR3 reads CAVSSGNGYDYTF. CDR3 bases read: TGTGCCGTATCTAGCGGGAATGGCTATGAC.

Remarks on this clone: One junction end does not reproduce the germline sequence, and a read error may be involved. Coverage ceases 3 residues before the CDR3 finishes, and the germline J gene fills in the end. This rearrangement joins TRBV2 to TRBJ2-3, with D possibly being TRBD1 (6 bases). The germline V gene encodes CDR1 SNHLY and CDR2 FYNNEI. There are 16 residues in the CDR3. CDR3 protein: CASSVIPQGWSETQYF. The covered CDR3 bases are TGTGCCAGCAGTGTTATCCCACAGGGATGGTCAGAGACG.

Details on this clone: The read ends 3 residues early relative to the CDR3; the germline J gene fills the gap. The rearrangement joins TRBV7-6 to TRBJ1-1; 8 bases are a match to TRBD1. The V segment lost 0 bases and the J segment 5 bases; nucleotides outside the gene matches: 5. The CDR3 is 15 residues long. Per the germline V gene, CDR1 is SGHVS and CDR2 is FNYEAQ. CDR3 bases read: TGTGCCAGCAGCTTAGCGGGGACAGGTCAAACTGAA. This translates into CASSLAGTGQTE. The entire CDR3 protein is CASSLAGTGQTEAFF.

Remarks on this clone: The CDR3 is cut off 3 residues early in the read; its end comes from the germline J gene. This chain uses TRBV6-4 with TRBJ1-2; 8 nucleotides agree with TRBD1. Germline V gene data show CDR1 as MRHNA and CDR2 as SNTAGT. The CDR3 is 16 amino acids. V lost 3 bases, J lost 4 bases, and 10 bases stayed unmatched. The sequenced CDR3 bases are TGTGCCAGCAGTGAGTCCCCGGGACAGGCAAGCTATGGC. Its protein product is CASSESPGQASYG. The CDR3 reads in full as CASSESPGQASYGYTF.

Note on this clone: The CDR3 is cut off 3 residues early in the read; its end comes from the germline J gene. The chain is built from TRBV30 and TRBJ2-7; TRBD1 is a possible D gene (6 bases). Germline CDR1 is GTSNPN and CDR2 is SVGIG (reference sequence). Trimming cost V 6 bases and J 2 bases, with 8 bases left between them. CDR3 size: 11 residues. CDR3 loop: CACRGPYEQYF. The sequenced part of the CDR3 DNA is TGTGCCTGCAGGGGACCCTACGAG.

As for this clone: The read stops 3 residues short of the end of the CDR3; the missing end is completed from the germline J gene. The rearrangement uses TRBV11-3 and TRBJ2-5; D not resolved. The CDR3 sequence is 12 residues long. The V and J ends lost 1 base and 7 bases respectively, with 7 bases between them. CDR1 is SGHNT and CDR2 is YENEEA in the germline V gene. The CDR3 loop reads CASSLGPRTQYF. CDR3 bases read: TGTGCCAGCAGCTTAGGTCCCCGGACC.

On this clone itself: Sequencing ends 3 residues short of the CDR3 end; the germline J gene provides the rest. The J gene is TRBJ1-4, the V gene TRBV30; D remains unclear. Germline-derived CDR1 and CDR2 are GTSNPN and SVGIG (reference sequence). The CDR3 loop spans 14 amino acids. Incomplete CDR3 DNA: TGTGCCTGGAGGAAGGACTGGGATAATTCACCA. Protein sequence: CAWRKDWDNSP. The full CDR3 reads CAWRKDWDNSPLFF.

Points on this clone: Read coverage stops 3 residues before the CDR3 terminus; the germline J gene supplies the remainder. The chain recombines TRBV20-1 with TRBJ2-2; 9 nucleotides agree with TRBD1. Germline V gene sequence: CDR1 DFQATT, CDR2 SNEGSKA (reference sequence). CDR3 length: 15 residues. Partial CDR3 DNA: TGCAGTGCTAGAGACAAGACAGGGGGTAATGAAAAG. It is translated as CSARDKTGGNEK. The entire CDR3 sequence reads CSARDKTGGNEKLFF.

As for this clone: The read ends 3 residues shy of where the CDR3 ends; the end is completed using the germline J gene. The sample carries other DNA sequences with the same CDR3. The rearrangement uses TRBV7-2 and TRBJ1-2; D unresolved. In germline, CDR1 is SGHTA, CDR2 FQGNSA. This CDR3 is built from 15 residues. The CDR3: CASSLGTSGPRDYTF. Incomplete CDR3 DNA: TGTGCCAGCAGCTTAGGGACTAGCGGGCCCCGCGAC.

As to this clone: The CDR3 extends 3 residues past the end of the read, so its final part is completed from the germline J gene. V usage is TRBV18 and J usage is TRBJ1-2, with D perhaps TRBD1 (6 bases). CDR3 length equals 15 residues. Per the germline V gene, CDR1 is KGHSH and CDR2 is LQKENI. The CDR3 loop is CASSRQAGASYDYTF. Partial CDR3 DNA: TGTGCCAGCTCACGCCAGGCGGGGGCCTCCTACGAC.